The 15 T cell receptor beta chains below come from one sample, sequenced in a study of blood T cell repertoires in COVID-19. Some clones are missing from TCRdb's copy, which holds only in-frame ones; the method was immunoSEQ multiplex PCR. This table has about 480,000 clones, roughly 87% appearing once. Sequencing input: peripheral blood. The receptors were sampled from a man younger than 35 with COVID-19, enrolled during active disease.

The chain carries TRBV30 and TRBJ2-2, with 7 bases lining up with TRBD2. Germline V gives CDR1 GTSNPN, CDR2 SVGIG (reference sequence). The CDR3 loop spans 15 amino acids. V lost 0 bases to trimming and J lost 4 bases; unmatched junction nucleotides: 5. CDR3 amino acids: CAWSVRGVLTGELFF. For the CDR3, the DNA is TGTGCCTGGAGTGTACGGGGGGTACTCACCGGGGAGCTGTTTTTT.

This clone appeared a single time. The chain combines TRBV20-1 with TRBJ1-2; D is ambiguous. Germline V gene data show CDR1 as DFQATT and CDR2 as SNEGSKA (reference sequence). This CDR3 comprises 14 residues. The V and J ends lost 3 bases and 6 bases respectively, with 17 bases between them. The CDR3 nucleotides read TGCAGTGCTAGTTTTATGGCAGGAGGAGATGGCTACACCTTC. Amino acids: CSASFMAGGDGYTF.

The chain links TRBV9 to TRBJ2-1; the match to TRBD2 covers 10 bases. After removal of 4 bases from V and 4 bases from J, the junction contained 8 bases not matched to a gene. The CDR3 length is 16 residues. Germline V gene lookup returns CDR1 SGDLS and CDR2 YYNGEE. CDR3 coding DNA: TGTGCCAGCAGCCCAAGGACTAGCGGTGTATACAATGAGCAGTTCTTC. Translated, it gives CASSPRTSGVYNEQFF.

The chain recombines TRBV30 with TRBJ2-7, with unresolved D. V lost 1 base and J 0 bases, leaving 7 bases between the germline ends. The CDR3 is made up of 13 amino acids. Germline V gives CDR1 GTSNPN, CDR2 SVGIG (reference sequence). In DNA, the CDR3 is TGTGCCTGGAGTGGACATCCCTCCTACGAGCAGTACTTC. Amino acids: CAWSGHPSYEQYF.

The table lists this clone with a count of one. J is TRBJ2-7 and V is TRBV7-9; no definite D call. V gave up 5 bases and J gave up 0 bases, with 14 bases separating them. CDR3 length: 15 amino acids. Germline assignment: CDR1 SEHNR and CDR2 FQNEAQ (reference sequence). CDR3 sequence: CASSLVGLDSYEQYF. The CDR3 DNA follows: TGTGCCAGCAGCCTAGTGGGTCTAGACTCCTACGAGCAGTACTTC.

This clone appeared once. The gene calls are TRBV2 and TRBJ1-1; the D is unclear. V dropped 7 bases and J dropped 3 bases, with 18 bases sitting between them. CDR1 and CDR2 (germline): SNHLY, FYNNEI. The length of the CDR3 is 15 residues. The CDR3 DNA follows: TGTGCCAGCATTCCCTTCCCGGGAGCGGACACTGAAGCTTTCTTT. Its translation is CASIPFPGADTEAFF.

Only one count was recorded for this clone. The chain couples TRBV19 to TRBJ1-1; TRBD1 is a possible D gene (5 bases). CDR1 LNHDA and CDR2 SQIVND come from the germline V gene (reference sequence). The V gene lost 3 bases and the J gene lost 5 bases, with 10 bases spanning the gap. This CDR3 has 13 amino acids. CDR3 sequence (DNA): TGTGCCAGTAGTATCAGGGAAAGGACTGAAGCTTTCTTT. This translates into CASSIRERTEAFF.

V gene TRBV9 combines with J gene TRBJ2-2; D is possibly TRBD2 (6 bases). Germline V gene sequence: CDR1 SGDLS, CDR2 YYNGEE. V shed 4 bases and J shed 3 bases, with 16 bases lying between them. CDR3 length equals 16 residues. CDR3 sequence reads: CASSPQTGGYTGELFF. The CDR3 DNA follows: TGTGCCAGCAGCCCCCAAACCGGGGGTTACACCGGGGAGCTGTTTTTT.

This clone was seen a single time. The V and J genes are TRBV6-5 and TRBJ1-6, with TRBD1 identical over 10 bases. V lost 5 bases to trimming and J lost 8 bases; unmatched junction nucleotides: 3. This CDR3 spans 14 amino acids. Germline V CDR1 and CDR2: MNHEY, SVGAGI. DNA of the CDR3: TGTGCCAGCAGTCCGACAGGGGGCGATTCACCCCTCCACTTT. It specifies CASSPTGGDSPLHF.

The CDR3 DNA sequence: TGTGCCAGCAGTTACGGGAGGTATCGCGAAAAACTGTTTTTT. Protein sequence: CASSYGRYREKLFF. This rearrangement joins TRBV6-5 to TRBJ1-4; D is unresolved. Deletions cut 2 bases from V and 8 bases from J, with 12 bases between. CDR1 MNHEY and CDR2 SVGAGI come from the germline V gene. The CDR3 covers 14 residues.

V gene TRBV27 combines with J gene TRBJ2-1; maybe TRBD1 (6 bases). V was shortened by 5 bases and J by 0 bases, with 17 bases between the two germline ends. CDR3 length: 17 residues. Germline V CDR1 and CDR2: MNHEY, SMNVEV (reference sequence). The CDR3 nucleotides are TGTGCCAGCAGTCAACCCTCCGGGACACTCTCCTACAATGAGCAGTTCTTC. This sequence encodes CASSQPSGTLSYNEQFF.

This clone was observed a handful of times. The chain has TRBV7-3 and TRBJ1-1; perhaps TRBD1 as D (5 bases). This CDR3 region has 14 residues. V was cut by 2 bases and J by 3 bases, with 10 bases left in between. Germline CDR1 SGHTA, CDR2 FQGTGA. CDR3 residues: CASSLLGRDTEAFF. CDR3 coding DNA: TGTGCCAGCAGCTTATTGGGCAGGGACACTGAAGCTTTCTTT.

This chain connects TRBV10-2 to TRBJ2-5, with D perhaps matching TRBD1 (5 bases). The CDR3 is 14 amino acids. V lost 8 bases, J lost 5 bases, and 18 bases lay in between. The germline gives CDR1 WSHSY, CDR2 SAAADI. CDR3 bases: TGCGCCAGCGTCCGCGATAGGGGCTGGGAGACCCAGTACTTC. It is translated as CASVRDRGWETQYF.

V is TRBV7-8 and J is TRBJ2-2, with 11 bases fitting TRBD1. CDR3 size: 16 residues. Germline CDR1 reads SGHVS; CDR2 reads FQNEAQ. The ends lost 7 bases at V and 6 bases at J; junction bases unmatched: 10. The CDR3 DNA sequence: TGTGCCAGCAACCGGGACAGGGGGTTGTGGTCCGGGGAGCTGTTTTTT. This codes for CASNRDRGLWSGELFF.

This chain joins TRBV6-1 and TRBJ2-5; 10 bases map to TRBD2. The CDR3 is 16 amino acids. Germline-derived CDR1 and CDR2 are MNHNS and SASEGT. The V segment lost 4 bases and the J segment 5 bases; nucleotides outside the gene matches: 10. CDR3 nucleotide sequence: TGTGCCAGCAGTGCCACTAGCGGGATGCCCCCTGAGACCCAGTACTTC. This translates into CASSATSGMPPETQYF.